This T cell receptor (beta chain) was documented in a study of Graves' ophthalmopathy and Graves' hyperthyroidism. Exclusion applied to patients with other autoimmune diseases, uncontrolled infections, pregnancy or lactation. Isolation of PBMCs was performed using over 9.5 ml of fresh peripheral blood. This clonotype was counted many times. Its antigen remains unidentified. Study conclusions and caveats: The model predicted progression of ophthalmopathy with a sensitivity of 60% to 71%, and its specificity was 72.22%. Blood also carried most expanded thyroid clonotypes exceeding 0.001 frequency.

The CDR3 is 15 amino acids. Per the germline V gene, CDR1 is DFQATT and CDR2 is SNEGSKA (reference sequence). Trimming removed 3 bases from V and 6 bases from J; junction bases left unmatched: 13. From RNA, the CDR3 regions of TCR beta chains were amplified and sequenced. HTBI-primed first-round RT-PCR preceded second-round multiplex PCR. Each CDR3 protein gets one entry after TCRdb re-called the multiplex PCR reads with MiXCR. This sample has roughly 220,000 distinct CDR3 sequences, with 45% to 55% found just once. The J gene is TRBJ1-1, the V gene TRBV20-1; 7 nucleotides align to TRBD1. The TCR originated in an adult man with Graves' ophthalmopathy. The sequenced sample consisted of peripheral blood. The DNA of the CDR3 is TGCAGTGCTAGCCCAGGGGGTAATAACTTGGCTGAAGCTTTCTTT. Translation gives CSASPGGNNLAEAFF.